The 22 T cell receptor beta chains reported below all come from one sample, sequenced in a study of shared clonotypes between healthy human individuals. Assay used: immunoSEQ multiplex PCR; TCRdb lists only in-frame clones, some missing. The sample contains 550,000 to 850,000 clones, 72% of which appear only once. The sample was memory CD4+ T cells sorted from blood. The subset: CD45RA-negative fraction. These receptors came from a young woman in good health.

The chain links TRBV4-1 to TRBJ2-6, with D maybe TRBD1 (6 bases). CDR3 length: 19 residues. CDR1 and CDR2 from the germline V gene are MGHRA and YSYEKL. V was shortened by 5 bases and J by 0 bases, with 20 bases between the two germline ends. CDR3 loop: CASSIRIPGHHSGANVLTF. CDR3 nucleotide sequence: TGCGCCAGCAGCATTCGAATACCGGGACATCACTCTGGGGCCAACGTCCTGACTTTC.

V is TRBV27 and J is TRBJ2-7; D call uncertain. Germline CDR1 is MNHEY and CDR2 is SMNVEV (reference sequence). The CDR3 extends over 14 amino acids. V was shortened by 6 bases and J by 6 bases, with 18 bases between the two germline ends. Here the CDR3 DNA reads TGTGCCAGCAGGACTGTGGTGAGCTCCCCCGAGCAGTACTTC. Protein product: CASRTVVSSPEQYF.

The chain uses TRBV21-1 and TRBJ1-1; the D call TRBD1 from the table was never checked on the DNA. TRBV21-1 is described as a pseudogene. The CDR3 covers 15 residues. The CDR3 DNA follows: TGTGCCAGCAACCCTCGACAGGGTAGGAACACTGAAGCTTTCTTT. This encodes CASNPRQGRNTEAFF.

This clone was detected a few times. V is TRBV6-6 and J is TRBJ2-3, with a weak D call TRBD2 (6 bases). The CDR3 is 13 amino acids. Germline CDR1 is MNHNY and CDR2 is SVGAGI (reference sequence). Trimming took 5 bases from V and 3 from J, leaving 9 bases between them. The CDR3 DNA reads as TGTGCCAGCAGTAGACTAGGTACAGATACGCAGTATTTT. Translating it yields CASSRLGTDTQYF.

This clone has a count of ten or more. The chain uses TRBV5-1 and TRBJ2-7; 13 bases are a match to TRBD2. The junction had 8 bases not matched to a gene; V was cut back by 4 bases and J by 7 bases. CDR1 and CDR2 from the germline V gene are SGHRS and YFSETQ. The CDR3 runs 15 residues. The CDR3 nucleotides read TGCGCCAGCAGCATAGGACTAGCGGGAGTGGGAGAGCAGTACTTC. Its translation: CASSIGLAGVGEQYF. The full variable domain, in which reference TRBV5-1 and TRBJ2-7 provide the parts outside the CDR3, is KAGVTQTPRYLIKTRGQQVTLSCSPISGHRSVSWYQQTPGQGLQFLFEYFSETQRNKGNFPGRFSGRQFSNSRSEMNVSTLELGDSALYLCASSIGLAGVGEQYFGPGTRLTVT.

V gene TRBV18 combines with J gene TRBJ2-5; no clear D gene. Per germline, CDR1 KGHSH and CDR2 LQKENI. Trimming took off 0 bases at V and 4 bases at J, with 3 bases between the two ends. The CDR3 extends over 12 amino acids. The CDR3 region is CASSPPTETQYF. In nucleotides, the CDR3 is TGTGCCAGCTCACCACCTACAGAGACCCAGTACTTC.

This chain links TRBV7-2 with TRBJ2-3; 15 nucleotides agree with TRBD2. Germline values: CDR1 SGHTA, CDR2 FQGNSA. V lost 3 bases and J lost 7; bases outside the gene matches: 5. The CDR3 loop spans 16 amino acids. The CDR3 region is CASSFGLAGGENTQYF. As DNA, the CDR3 is TGTGCCAGCAGCTTCGGACTAGCGGGAGGGGAAAATACGCAGTATTTT.

Notes on this clone: This may be a read error, as it is one base from a much larger clone. The chain links TRBV19 to TRBJ2-5; 7 bases fit TRBD1. The end of the DNA is better explained by TRBJ2-7, so the J call may be wrong. CDR1 and CDR2 (germline): LNHDA, SQIVND (reference sequence). CDR3 length: 14 amino acids. In nucleotides, the CDR3 is TGTGCCAGTAGTACCCGAGACAGGGATTACGAGCAGTACTTC. It translates to CASSTRDRDYEQYF.

The chain has TRBV7-9 and TRBJ1-3; D unclear. Germline lookup yields CDR1 SEHNR and CDR2 FQNEAQ (reference sequence). V dropped 5 bases and J dropped 6 bases, with 11 bases sitting between them. The CDR3 has 13 amino acids. CDR3 nucleotides: TGTGCCAGCAGCCTGGAGTCGGCAAACACCATATATTTT. This gives the protein CASSLESANTIYF.

The CDR3 DNA is TGTGCATACAGGGGGCGCGGGGAGCAGTTCTTC. Its protein is CAYRGRGEQFF. This sequence joins TRBV30 and TRBJ2-1; TRBD1 aligns across 9 bases. Germline CDR1 reads GTSNPN; CDR2 reads SVGIG (reference sequence). This CDR3 contains 11 residues.

V is TRBV5-1 and J is TRBJ1-1; D unresolved. The CDR3 sequence is 14 residues long. Trimming took off 0 bases at V and 7 bases at J, with 13 bases between the two ends. Germline V gives CDR1 SGHRS, CDR2 YFSETQ. The CDR3 region is CASSLERSHGEAFF. The CDR3, as DNA: TGCGCCAGCAGCTTGGAGAGGTCCCATGGTGAAGCTTTCTTT.

This clone has only one observation. The chain has TRBV13 and TRBJ2-3; weak D call: TRBD2 (5 bases). The CDR3 totals 13 residues. Germline V gene sequence: CDR1 PRHDT, CDR2 FYEKMQ (reference sequence). Trimming removed 5 bases at V and 6 bases at J, with 12 bases between. This chain's CDR3 is CASSLRRGDTQYF. The CDR3 region has the DNA TGTGCCAGCAGCCTCCGGCGAGGGGATACGCAGTATTTT. Full variable domain (outside the CDR3, taken from reference TRBV13 and TRBJ2-3): AAGVIQSPRHLIKEKRETATLKCYPIPRHDTVYWYQQGPGQDPQFLISFYEKMQSDKGSIPDRFSAQQFSDYHSELNMSSLELGDSALYFCASSLRRGDTQYFGPGTRLTVL.

The gene calls are TRBV7-2 and TRBJ2-7; D remains unclear. Trimming took off 3 bases at V and 1 base at J, with 13 bases between the two ends. The CDR3 is 15 residues long. Per the germline V gene, CDR1 is SGHTA and CDR2 is FQGNSA. In DNA form, the CDR3 reads TGTGCCAGCAGCTTGGGTTACACCATTTCCTACGAGCAGTACTTC. Residues: CASSLGYTISYEQYF.

The chain employs TRBV28 and TRBJ2-7, with D uncertain. The germline CDR1 and CDR2 sequences are MDHEN and SYDVKM. This CDR3 has 16 residues. Trimming took off 5 bases at V and 2 bases at J, with 19 bases between the two ends. CDR3 sequence (DNA): TGTGCCAGCAGTGCGGCACGGTTGGGCGCCACCTACGAGCAGTACTTC. It encodes CASSAARLGATYEQYF.

A few counts support this clone. The gene calls are TRBV7-3 and TRBJ2-1, with 7 nucleotides matching TRBD1. This CDR3 has 15 amino acids. Germline lookup yields CDR1 SGHTA and CDR2 FQGTGA. V gave up 5 bases and J gave up 4 bases; unmatched junction bases: 8. CDR3 nucleotide sequence: TGTGCCAGCAGCCCCGGGACAGCCTTATACAATGAGCAGTTCTTC. Amino acids: CASSPGTALYNEQFF.

As to this clone: Other DNA sequences from this sample encode an identical CDR3 as well. The rearrangement links TRBV2 to TRBJ2-1; D possibly corresponds to TRBD2 (5 bases). The CDR3 is made up of 10 amino acids. In germline, CDR1 is SNHLY, CDR2 FYNNEI. Deletions cut 9 bases from V and 8 bases from J, with 8 bases between. The CDR3 loop reads CASKGDEQFF. CDR3 DNA: TGTGCCAGTAAGGGAGATGAGCAGTTCTTC.

The J gene is TRBJ1-4, the V gene TRBV5-1, with D hard to call. Germline V gene sequence: CDR1 SGHRS, CDR2 YFSETQ. V lost 4 bases and J lost 5, with 12 bases in between. This CDR3 has 14 amino acids. CDR3 DNA: TGCGCCAGCAGCGCGGATGCAGAAAATGAAAAACTGTTTTTT. Protein: CASSADAENEKLFF.

The rearrangement uses TRBV7-8 and TRBJ2-5; a possible D gene is TRBD2 (6 bases). The CDR3 is 14 residues long. Germline lookup yields CDR1 SGHVS and CDR2 FQNEAQ. V was cut by 5 bases and J by 1 base, with 11 bases left in between. CDR3 loop: CASSTRTIQETQYF. The CDR3 region has the DNA TGTGCCAGCAGCACGCGGACTATCCAAGAGACCCAGTACTTC.

Concerning this clone itself: The junction shows a germline mismatch at one end, possibly a read error. The rearrangement joins TRBV4-1 to TRBJ2-1; either TRBD1 or TRBD2 may fit D (5 bases each). Germline CDR1 and CDR2: MGHRA and YSYEKL. This CDR3 contains 11 residues. In nucleotides, the CDR3 is TGCGCCAGCAGCCAACAAGGGGAGAGGATCTTC. The encoded protein is CASSQQGERIF.

This clone was counted a few times. This sequence joins TRBV7-9 and TRBJ2-5, with 7 bases aligning to TRBD2. The germline V gene has CDR1 SEHNR and CDR2 FQNEAQ (reference sequence). This CDR3 is 15 amino acids long. The V and J ends lost 4 bases and 2 bases, in that order; junction bases with no gene match: 7. The CDR3 DNA is TGTGCCAGCAGCTCTCTGGGGGGGTGGCAAGAGACCCAGTACTTC. It specifies CASSSLGGWQETQYF.

The chain carries TRBV28 and TRBJ1-4; 12 bases match TRBD1. Germline V CDR1 and CDR2: MDHEN, SYDVKM. The CDR3 runs to 17 residues. The V and J ends lost 4 bases and 5 bases, in that order; junction bases with no gene match: 8. This chain's CDR3 is CASSSTGQGARNEKLFF. The CDR3, as DNA: TGTGCCAGCAGTTCGACGGGACAGGGGGCAAGGAATGAAAAACTGTTTTTT.

This chain uses TRBV30 with TRBJ2-2; D is tentatively TRBD1 or TRBD2 (5 bases each). The germline V and J ends were trimmed by 7 bases and 6 bases, with 18 bases remaining between them. Germline V gene data show CDR1 as GTSNPN and CDR2 as SVGIG (reference sequence). CDR3 length equals 14 residues. CDR3: CALAGTDLSGELFF. CDR3 bases: TGTGCCTTGGCTGGGACGGATTTGTCCGGGGAGCTGTTTTTT.